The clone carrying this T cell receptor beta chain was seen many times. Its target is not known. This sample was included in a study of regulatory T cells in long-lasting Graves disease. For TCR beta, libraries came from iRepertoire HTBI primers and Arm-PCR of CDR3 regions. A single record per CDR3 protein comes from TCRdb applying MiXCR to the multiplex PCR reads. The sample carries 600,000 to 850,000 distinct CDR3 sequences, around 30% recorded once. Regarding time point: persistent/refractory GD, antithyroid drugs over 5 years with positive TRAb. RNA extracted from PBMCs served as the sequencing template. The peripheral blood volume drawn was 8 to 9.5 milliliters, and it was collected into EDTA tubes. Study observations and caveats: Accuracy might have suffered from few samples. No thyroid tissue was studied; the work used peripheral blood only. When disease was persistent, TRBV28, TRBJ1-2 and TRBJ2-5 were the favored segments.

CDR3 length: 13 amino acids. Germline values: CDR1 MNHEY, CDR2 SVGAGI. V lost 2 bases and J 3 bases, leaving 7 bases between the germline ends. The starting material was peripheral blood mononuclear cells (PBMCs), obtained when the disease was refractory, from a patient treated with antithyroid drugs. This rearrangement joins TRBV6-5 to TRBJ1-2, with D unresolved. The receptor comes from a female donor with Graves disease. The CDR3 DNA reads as TGTGCCAGCAGTTACGGAATATACTATGGCTACACCTTC. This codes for CASSYGIYYGYTF.